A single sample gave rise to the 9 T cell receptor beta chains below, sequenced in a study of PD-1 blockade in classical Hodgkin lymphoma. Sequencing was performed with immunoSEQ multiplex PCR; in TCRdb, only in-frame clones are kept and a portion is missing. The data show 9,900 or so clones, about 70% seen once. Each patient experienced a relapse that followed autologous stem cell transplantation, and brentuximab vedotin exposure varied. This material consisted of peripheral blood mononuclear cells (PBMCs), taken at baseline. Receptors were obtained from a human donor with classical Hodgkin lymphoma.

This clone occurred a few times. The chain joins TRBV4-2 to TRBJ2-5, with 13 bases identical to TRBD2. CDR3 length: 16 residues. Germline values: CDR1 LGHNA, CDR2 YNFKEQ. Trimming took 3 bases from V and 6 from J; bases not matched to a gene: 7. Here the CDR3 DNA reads TGTGCCAGCAGCCACCCCGGGACTAGCGGGACGAAGACCCAGTACTTC. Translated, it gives CASSHPGTSGTKTQYF.

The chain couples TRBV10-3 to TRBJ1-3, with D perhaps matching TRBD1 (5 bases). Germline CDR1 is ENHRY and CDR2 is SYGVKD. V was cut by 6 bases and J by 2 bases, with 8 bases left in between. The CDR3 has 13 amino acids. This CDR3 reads CAISGTAGNTIYF. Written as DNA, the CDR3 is TGTGCCATCAGCGGGACGGCTGGAAACACCATATATTTT.

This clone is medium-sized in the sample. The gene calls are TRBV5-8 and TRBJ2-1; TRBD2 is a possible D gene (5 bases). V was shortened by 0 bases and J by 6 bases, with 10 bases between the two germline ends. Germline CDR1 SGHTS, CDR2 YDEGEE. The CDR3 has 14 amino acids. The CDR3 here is CASSLVGNSNEQFF. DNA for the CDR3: TGTGCCAGCAGCTTGGTCGGGAATAGCAATGAGCAGTTCTTC.

CDR3 sequence reads: CASSLSTGELFF. The DNA of the CDR3 is TGTGCCAGCAGTCTGAGCACCGGGGAGCTGTTTTTT. J is TRBJ2-2 and V is TRBV27; no firm D call. Germline CDR1 is MNHEY and CDR2 is SMNVEV (reference sequence). V was trimmed by 5 bases and J by 4 bases, leaving 5 bases between them. The CDR3 length is 12 residues.

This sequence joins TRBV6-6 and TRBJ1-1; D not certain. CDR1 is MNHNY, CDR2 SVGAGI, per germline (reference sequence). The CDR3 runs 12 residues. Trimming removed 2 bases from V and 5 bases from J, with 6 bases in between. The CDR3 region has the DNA TGTGCCAGCAGTTACCTAGGGACTGAAGCTTTCTTT. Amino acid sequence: CASSYLGTEAFF.

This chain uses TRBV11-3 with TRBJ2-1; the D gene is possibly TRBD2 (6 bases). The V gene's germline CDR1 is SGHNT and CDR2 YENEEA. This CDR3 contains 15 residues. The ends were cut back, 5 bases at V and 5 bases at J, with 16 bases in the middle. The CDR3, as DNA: TGTGCCAGCAGCCAACGGTCTAGCGCCGACAATGAGCAGTTCTTC. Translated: CASSQRSSADNEQFF.

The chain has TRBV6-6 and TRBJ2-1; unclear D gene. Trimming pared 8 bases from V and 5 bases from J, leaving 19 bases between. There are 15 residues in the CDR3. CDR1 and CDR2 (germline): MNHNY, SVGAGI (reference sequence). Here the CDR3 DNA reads TGTGCCAGCGCTTGGTTAGCCGGCGAAGACAATGAGCAGTTCTTC. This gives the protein CASAWLAGEDNEQFF.

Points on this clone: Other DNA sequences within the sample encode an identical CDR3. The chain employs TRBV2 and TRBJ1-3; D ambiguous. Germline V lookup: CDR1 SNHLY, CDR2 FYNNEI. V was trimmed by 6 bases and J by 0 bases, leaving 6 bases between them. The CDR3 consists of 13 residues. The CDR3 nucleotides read TGTGCCAGCAGGGAAAGCTCTGGAAACACCATATATTTT. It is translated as CASRESSGNTIYF.

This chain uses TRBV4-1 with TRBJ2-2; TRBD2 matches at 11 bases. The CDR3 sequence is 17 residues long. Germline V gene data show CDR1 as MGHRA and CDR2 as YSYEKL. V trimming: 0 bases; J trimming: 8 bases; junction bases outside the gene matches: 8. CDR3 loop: CASSQDPTSGKAGELFF. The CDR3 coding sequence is TGCGCCAGCAGCCAAGATCCGACTAGCGGGAAGGCGGGGGAGCTGTTTTTT.